The 5 T cell receptor beta chains below were found in one sample sequenced in a study of blood T cell repertoires in COVID-19. The method was immunoSEQ multiplex PCR; TCRdb's version includes in-frame clones alone and lacks a portion of them. The sample lists some 400,000 clones; 81% were seen once. Specimen: peripheral blood. All receptors come from a human donor with acute or convalescent COVID-19. The donor label of this sample is uncertain.

The chain has TRBV6-5 and TRBJ1-4; 8 positions agree with TRBD1. The CDR3 covers 14 residues. Per the germline V gene, CDR1 is MNHEY and CDR2 is SVGAGI. The junction had 6 bases not matched to a gene; V was cut back by 5 bases and J by 7 bases. As DNA, the CDR3 is TGTGCCAGCAGTCAGGACAGGGTGGGTGAAAAACTGTTTTTT. Encoded protein: CASSQDRVGEKLFF.

The chain couples TRBV27 to TRBJ2-1, with TRBD2 identical over 10 bases. This CDR3 comprises 16 residues. After removal of 7 bases from V and 1 base from J, the junction contained 7 bases not matched to a gene. Germline lookup yields CDR1 MNHEY and CDR2 SMNVEV (reference sequence). The CDR3 nucleotides are TGTGCCAGCAACAAAGCGGGAGGGATTTCCTACAATGAGCAGTTCTTC. This gives the protein CASNKAGGISYNEQFF.

The rearrangement links TRBV6-5 to TRBJ1-1; weak D call: TRBD1 (5 bases). The CDR3 has 13 residues. Germline V gives CDR1 MNHEY, CDR2 SVGAGI. The V gene lost 6 bases and the J gene lost 7 bases, with 15 bases spanning the gap. The CDR3 is CASRGTSAREAFF. CDR3 nucleotide sequence: TGTGCCAGCAGAGGGACTTCGGCCCGTGAAGCTTTCTTT.

The chain employs TRBV5-5 and TRBJ1-2, with 9 bases lining up with TRBD1. Trimming took 3 bases from V and 8 from J; bases not matched to a gene: 8. The V gene's germline CDR1 is SGHKS and CDR2 YYEKEE (reference sequence). This CDR3 is 14 amino acids long. The CDR3 DNA reads as TGTGCCAGCAGCTCATGGACAGGGGAGGAAGGCTACACCTTC. It encodes CASSSWTGEEGYTF.

The chain couples TRBV30 to TRBJ1-6; 7 bases map to TRBD1. Germline V gives CDR1 GTSNPN, CDR2 SVGIG (reference sequence). The ends lost 5 bases at V and 5 bases at J; junction bases unmatched: 3. CDR3 length equals 13 residues. CDR3 nucleotide sequence: TGTGCCTGGGGGACAGCTCATAATTCACCCCTCCACTTT. Translated, it gives CAWGTAHNSPLHF.